This is a list of T cell receptor beta chains from one sample in a study of control samples from healthy donors and cancer patients. Assay: immunoSEQ multiplex PCR; the TCRdb copy retains only in-frame clones and omits some. Here the sample spans 60,000 to 100,000 clones, around nine tenths being singletons. The sample was blood. The source of these receptors is a man in his fifties in good health. Each CDR3 is given with its conserved first and last residue. Fields, in order: D gene, clone size, J gene, V gene, CDR3 DNA, CDR3 protein. D genes are given only for firm matches. Part of the rows lack a size; the others show once, few, many or a class for expanded clones.

D: TRBD1; size: -; J: TRBJ1-6; V: TRBV4-1; DNA: TGCGCCAGCAGCCCGAGGGGGGAACCAGGGGGAAGCTCCTATAATTCACCCCTCCACTTT; CDR3: CASSPRGEPGGSSYNSPLHF
D: -; size: -; J: TRBJ1-3; V: TRBV7-2; DNA: TGTGCCAGCAGCACCTACGGACCGAACTCTGGAAACACCATATATTTT; CDR3: CASSTYGPNSGNTIYF
D: -; size: -; J: TRBJ2-6; V: TRBV5-8; DNA: TGTGCCAGCAGCTTTAATGGGCACGGGGCCAACGTCCTGACTTTC; CDR3: CASSFNGHGANVLTF
D: -; size: -; J: TRBJ2-1; V: TRBV3-1/TRBV3-2; DNA: TGTGCCAGCAGCCCATCCGGGACTAATGAGCAGTTCTTC; CDR3: CASSPSGTNEQFF
D: TRBD1; size: -; J: TRBJ1-2; V: TRBV12-3/TRBV12-4; DNA: TGTGCCAGCAGATCGGACAGGGCCTATGGCTACACCTTC; CDR3: CASRSDRAYGYTF
D: TRBD2; size: -; J: TRBJ2-7; V: TRBV10-3; DNA: TGTGCCAGCGGACTAGCGGGGGGGCAGGACGAGCAGTACTTC; CDR3: CASGLAGGQDEQYF
D: -; size: once; J: TRBJ2-3; V: TRBV4-1; DNA: TGCGCCAGTCAGGGTCCTTCTAGCACAGATACGCAGTATTTT; CDR3: CASQGPSSTDTQYF
D: TRBD1; size: -; J: TRBJ2-6; V: TRBV3-1/TRBV3-2; DNA: TGTGCCAGCAGCCAAGTGGGAAGGGGGCTTTCCGGGGCCAACGTCCTGACTTTC; CDR3: CASSQVGRGLSGANVLTF
D: -; size: -; J: TRBJ2-3; V: TRBV24-1; DNA: TGTGCCACCAGTGAGTTGGGCACGCAGTATTTT; CDR3: CATSELGTQYF
D: TRBD1; size: -; J: TRBJ2-2; V: TRBV6-2/TRBV6-3; DNA: TGTGCCAGCAGTTACCTGGGACAGCCCCCTGGGGAGCTGTTTTTT; CDR3: CASSYLGQPPGELFF
D: -; size: once; J: TRBJ1-2; V: TRBV4-3; DNA: TGCGCCAGCAGCCAAGATCCCAGTTCGTGGGGGCTAGACTATGGCTACACCTTC; CDR3: CASSQDPSSWGLDYGYTF
D: -; size: -; J: TRBJ2-5; V: TRBV21-1; DNA: TGTGCCAGCAGCAAGGGACTAGCGGGGGGACAAGAGACCCAGTACTTC; CDR3: CASSKGLAGGQETQYF
D: -; size: -; J: TRBJ1-1; V: TRBV5-6; DNA: TGTGCCAGCAGCTTGGATGTTTTCGGGAACACTGAAGCTTTCTTT; CDR3: CASSLDVFGNTEAFF
D: -; size: -; J: TRBJ2-5; V: TRBV7-3; DNA: TGTGCCAGCAGCTTAACGAGGACGGAGACCCAGTACTTC; CDR3: CASSLTRTETQYF
D: -; size: -; J: TRBJ2-2; V: TRBV10-1; DNA: TGCGCCAGCAGACGGACCGCGAACACCGGGGAGCTGTTTTTT; CDR3: CASRRTANTGELFF
D: TRBD2; size: -; J: TRBJ2-1; V: TRBV13; DNA: TGTGCCAGCAGCACCCGAGCGGGGGGGTGGTCAAATGAGCAGTTCTTC; CDR3: CASSTRAGGWSNEQFF
D: -; size: -; J: TRBJ1-5; V: TRBV19; DNA: TGTGCCAGTAGTAAGGCGCCCGTTTATAGCAATCAGCCCCAGCATTTT; CDR3: CASSKAPVYSNQPQHF
D: -; size: few; J: TRBJ2-5; V: TRBV4-1; DNA: TGCGCCAGCAGCCAAGAAATGGGCAGCCAAGAGACCCAGTACTTC; CDR3: CASSQEMGSQETQYF
D: -; size: -; J: TRBJ1-5; V: TRBV18; DNA: TGTGCCAGCTCACCGAGTAGCAATCAGCCCCAGCATTTT; CDR3: CASSPSSNQPQHF
D: -; size: -; J: TRBJ1-2; V: TRBV6-1; DNA: TGTGCCAGCAGTGATGACATCGGCGGCTACACCTTC; CDR3: CASSDDIGGYTF
D: TRBD1; size: -; J: TRBJ2-7; V: TRBV3-1/TRBV3-2; DNA: TGTGCCAGCAGCCAAGCGCCTTCGACAGGGTCGAATACCTACGAGCAGTACTTC; CDR3: CASSQAPSTGSNTYEQYF
D: -; size: once; J: TRBJ2-7; V: TRBV6-6; DNA: TGTGCCATAAGGAGACTAGGAAGCTCCTACGAGCAGTACTTC; CDR3: CAIRRLGSSYEQYF
D: -; size: -; J: TRBJ1-1; V: TRBV7-2; DNA: TGTGCCAGCATCCCGCCCGGGCAGGTCGACGCTTTCTTT; CDR3: CASIPPGQVDAFF
D: -; size: -; J: TRBJ1-3; V: TRBV5-1; DNA: TGCGCCAGCAGCTTGGAAACAGGGACTGGAAACACCATATATTTT; CDR3: CASSLETGTGNTIYF
D: TRBD1; size: -; J: TRBJ1-3; V: TRBV6-5; DNA: TGTGCCAGCAGTATAGGGACAGGGCCTGGAAACACCATATATTTT; CDR3: CASSIGTGPGNTIYF
D: TRBD2; size: -; J: TRBJ2-1; V: TRBV27; DNA: TGTGCCAGCAGTTTATCGTTGATAGCGGGGGGTTATGAGCAGTTCTTC; CDR3: CASSLSLIAGGYEQFF